This T cell receptor (beta chain) stems from a study of T cells after posttransplantation cyclophosphamide. Broader study findings: TRB overlap between skin or GI tissue T cells and blood was limited. Recipient CMV seropositivity and CMV reactivation strongly tracked TRB clonality. Donor-recipient repertoire similarity was low at 1-2 months, rising over year one.

The table came from immunoSEQ multiplex PCR; TCRdb's copy has only in-frame clones and leaves some out. The repertoire holds tens of thousands of clones, with about 82% as singletons. To note about this clone: Antigen unknown.

With 0 bases removed from V and 3 bases from J, the gap between germline ends came to 10 bases. The germline V gene encodes CDR1 SGDLS and CDR2 YYNGEE. The CDR3 runs 14 residues. The sample taken for sequencing was PBMCs. This chain uses TRBV9 with TRBJ2-7; TRBD2 is a possible D gene (6 bases). The receptor comes from a woman aged 55-70 years with a blood cancer, CMV-positive, and with a related stem cell donor. CDR3: CASSVGGGLYEQYF. For the CDR3, the DNA is TGTGCCAGCAGCGTAGGCGGAGGGCTCTACGAGCAGTACTTC.